This T cell receptor (beta chain) was documented in a study of shared clonotypes between healthy human individuals. Across the study: Aged between 18 and 49, the donors were a couple of women and three men.

This clone came up many times. When replicate PCRs were run on unsorted PBMC, they used around 290 ng DNA, 25,000 to 35,000 T cell genomes. Bulk PBMC genomic DNA spanned ten immunoSEQ deep plates. In the authors' methods: Junction-only sequences without quality scores were provided by ImmunoSEQ, so filtering was different. The method was immunoSEQ multiplex PCR; TCRdb's version includes in-frame clones alone and lacks a portion of them. That table furnishes V, J and clone size, whereas the DNA furnished D and trimming. The data contain about 520,000 clones, approximately 80% of them singletons. Trimming cost V 3 bases and J 0 bases, with 4 bases left between them. Looked up from germline, CDR1 is SQVTM and CDR2 is ANQGSEA. The CDR3 is 12 residues long.

The TCR comes from a woman between 40 and 55 years old in good health. Some clones in this sample may be carry-over from other donors' samples. Source material: PBMCs. The rearrangement uses TRBV29-1 and TRBJ2-3, with no clear D. CDR3: CSVDTSTDTQYF. CDR3 nucleotide sequence: TGCAGCGTTGACACTAGCACAGATACGCAGTATTTT.